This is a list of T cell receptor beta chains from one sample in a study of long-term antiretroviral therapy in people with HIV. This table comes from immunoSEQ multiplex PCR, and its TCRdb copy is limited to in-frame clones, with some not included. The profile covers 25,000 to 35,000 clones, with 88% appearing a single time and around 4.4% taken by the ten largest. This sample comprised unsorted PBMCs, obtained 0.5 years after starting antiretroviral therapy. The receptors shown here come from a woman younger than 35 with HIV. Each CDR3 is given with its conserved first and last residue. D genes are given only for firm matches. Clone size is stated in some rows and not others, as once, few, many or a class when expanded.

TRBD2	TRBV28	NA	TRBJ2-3	TGTGCCAGCAGTTTGAGAAGGGGCGGGAGCGCAGATACGCAGTATTTT	CASSLRRGGSADTQYF
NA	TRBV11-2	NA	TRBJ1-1	TGTGCCAGCAGCTTAGTGGGGAGTACCACTGAAGCTTTCTTT	CASSLVGSTTEAFF
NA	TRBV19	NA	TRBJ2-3	TGTGCCAGTACGCCTAGCATGTTAAGCACAGATACGCAGTATTTT	CASTPSMLSTDTQYF
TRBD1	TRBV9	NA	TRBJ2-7	TGTGCCAGCAGCGTCGTGACAGGGGGCGGAGAGCAGTACTTC	CASSVVTGGGEQYF
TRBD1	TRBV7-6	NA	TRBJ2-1	TGTGCCAGCAGCTTAGGACACAGGGGCTATGAGCAGTTCTTC	CASSLGHRGYEQFF
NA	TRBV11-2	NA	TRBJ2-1	TGTGCCAGCAGCTTAGATATAGACTTATACAATGAGCAGTTCTTC	CASSLDIDLYNEQFF
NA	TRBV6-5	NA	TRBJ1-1	TGTGCCAGCAGTCCAGTTGGGACTGAAGCTTTCTTT	CASSPVGTEAFF
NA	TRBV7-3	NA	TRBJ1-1	TGTGCCAGCAGCGAACGGAACACTGAAGCTTTCTTT	CASSERNTEAFF
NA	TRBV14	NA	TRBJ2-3	TGTGCCAGCAGCCAAGTTCCGTCGACAGATACGCAGTATTTT	CASSQVPSTDTQYF
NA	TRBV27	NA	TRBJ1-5	TGTGCCAGCAGTGCCCGGGGAGGCCCCGGGCCCCAGCATTTT	CASSARGGPGPQHF
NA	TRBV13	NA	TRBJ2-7	TGTGCCAGCAGCGCAACCGGGACACGAGCCTACGAGCAGTACTTC	CASSATGTRAYEQYF
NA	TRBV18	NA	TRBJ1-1	TGTGCCAGCTCACCGGGGGGAGTCCGGGCCGGGTCTTTCTTT	CASSPGGVRAGSFF
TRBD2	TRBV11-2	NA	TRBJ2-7	TGTGCCAGCAGCCCACAAACAGCGGGAGGGCCGGAGCAGTACTTC	CASSPQTAGGPEQYF
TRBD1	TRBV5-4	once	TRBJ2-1	TGTGCCAGCAGCCTGAAAACAGGGGTCGGCCACTACAATGAGCAGTTCTTC	CASSLKTGVGHYNEQFF
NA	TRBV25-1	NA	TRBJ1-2	TGTGCCAGCAGTGAACTCCCAGGGTTCTATGGCTACACCTTC	CASSELPGFYGYTF
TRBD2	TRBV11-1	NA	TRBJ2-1	TGTGCCAGCAGCTTGCTTCATGTGGGAGGGTCCTACAATGAGCAGTTCTTC	CASSLLHVGGSYNEQFF
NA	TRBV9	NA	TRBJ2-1	TGTGCCAGCAGCTCATCCGGGACCTCGGCCCATGAGCAGTTCTTC	CASSSSGTSAHEQFF
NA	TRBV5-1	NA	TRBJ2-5	TGCGCCAGCAGCTTGACCCAAGAGACCCAGTACTTC	CASSLTQETQYF
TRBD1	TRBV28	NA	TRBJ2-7	TGTGCCAGCAGTTTTGGACAGGGCTCGTACGAGCAGTACTTC	CASSFGQGSYEQYF
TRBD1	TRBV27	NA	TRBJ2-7	TGTGCCAGCAGTTTGGTAGGGACAGGGGGATTTGTAAACGAGCAGTACTTC	CASSLVGTGGFVNEQYF
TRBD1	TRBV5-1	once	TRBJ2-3	TGCGCCAGCAGCACCACCGGGACAGGGAAAACAGATACGCAGTATTTT	CASSTTGTGKTDTQYF
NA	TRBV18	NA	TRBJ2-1	TGTGCCAGCTCACCTACAGGGTACAATGAGCAGTTCTTC	CASSPTGYNEQFF
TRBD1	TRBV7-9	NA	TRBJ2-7	TGTGCCAGCTTTCGGGACAGCACCACCTACGAGCAGTACTTC	CASFRDSTTYEQYF
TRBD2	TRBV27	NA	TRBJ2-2	TGTGCCAGCAGCCGCGATAGCGGGGTAAACACCGGGGAGCTGTTTTTT	CASSRDSGVNTGELFF
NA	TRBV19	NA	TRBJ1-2	TGTGCCACGAGAAAGGGGGGATCTAACTATGGCTACACCTTC	CATRKGGSNYGYTF
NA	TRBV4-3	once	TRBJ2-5	TGCGCCAGCAGCCAAGATAATTACGGATTGTACTTC	CASSQDNYGLYF
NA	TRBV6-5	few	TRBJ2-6	TGTGCCAGCAGCTTGAACTCTGGGGCCAACGTCCTGACTTTC	CASSLNSGANVLTF
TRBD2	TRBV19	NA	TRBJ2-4	TGTGCCAGTAGTATTGGGGGGGGAAACATTCAGTACTTC	CASSIGGGNIQYF
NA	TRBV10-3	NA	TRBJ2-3	TGTGCCATCAGTGAGGGGCCAGGGGAGACAGATACGCAGTATTTT	CAISEGPGETDTQYF
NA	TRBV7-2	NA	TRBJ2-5	TGTGCCAGCAGCTTTCGCCGGGGCAGGGCCCAGTACTTC	CASSFRRGRAQYF
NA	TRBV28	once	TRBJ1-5	TGTGCCAGCAGGGTAGGTAGGTGGTACCAGCCCCAGCATTTT	CASRVGRWYQPQHF
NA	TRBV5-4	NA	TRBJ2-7	TGTGCCAGCAGCTTCGGACAGAGGGCCCACGAGCAGTACTTC	CASSFGQRAHEQYF
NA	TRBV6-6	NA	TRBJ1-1	TGTGCCAGCTCTGTGGGATCGAACACTGAAGCTTTCTTT	CASSVGSNTEAFF
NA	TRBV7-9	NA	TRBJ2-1	TGTGCCAGCAGCTTAGAGGCTATCGGAGCCCTAAATGAGCAGTTCTTC	CASSLEAIGALNEQFF
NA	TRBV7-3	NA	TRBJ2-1	TGTGCCAGCAGCTTAGCAGGGAGTGACAATGAGCAGTTCTTC	CASSLAGSDNEQFF
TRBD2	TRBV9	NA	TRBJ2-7	TGTGCCAGCAGCCGGACTAGCGGGACCGAGCAGTACTTC	CASSRTSGTEQYF
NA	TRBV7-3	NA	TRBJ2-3	TGTGCCAGGCCGGTCTGGTTGGATACGCAGTATTTT	CARPVWLDTQYF
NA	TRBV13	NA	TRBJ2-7	TGTGCCAGCAGTAATTCCGGGACCCAGTTTTACGAGCAGTACTTC	CASSNSGTQFYEQYF
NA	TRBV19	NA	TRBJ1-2	TGTGCCAGTAGTATAGATCGGGAGGCTTCGGGACACGCTAACTATGGCTACACCTTC	CASSIDREASGHANYGYTF
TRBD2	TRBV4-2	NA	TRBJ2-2	TGTGCCAGCAGCCTCATACGGGGGGGCGGGGAGCTGTTTTTT	CASSLIRGGGELFF
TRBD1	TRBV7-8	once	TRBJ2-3	TGTGCCAGCAGAGCTCTCGGGACAGGGGGCACAGATACGCAGTATTTT	CASRALGTGGTDTQYF
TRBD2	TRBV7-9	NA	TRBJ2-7	TGTGCCAGCAGCTCAGTATCCCAGCGGGGTTCCTACGAGCAGTACTTC	CASSSVSQRGSYEQYF
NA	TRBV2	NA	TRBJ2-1	TGTGCCAGCATGGGCGACCACTCCTACAATGAGCAGTTCTTC	CASMGDHSYNEQFF
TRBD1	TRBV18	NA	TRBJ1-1	TGTGCCAGCTCCCTACAGGGGTCGGAAAAGGAAGCTTTCTTT	CASSLQGSEKEAFF
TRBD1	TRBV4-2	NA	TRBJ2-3	TGTGCCAGCAGCCAACTTGGACAGGGCCGCACAGATACGCAGTATTTT	CASSQLGQGRTDTQYF
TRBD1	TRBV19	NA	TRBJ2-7	TGTGCCAGTTCCGGGACAGGAGCTTCCTACGAGCAGTACTTC	CASSGTGASYEQYF
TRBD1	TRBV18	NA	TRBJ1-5	TGTGCCAGCTCTCCCGGGACAGGGCTAACTAGAGGCAATCAGCCCCAGCATTTT	CASSPGTGLTRGNQPQHF
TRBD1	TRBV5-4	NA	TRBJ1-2	TGTGCCAGCAGCGTCCGGGACAGGGGATGGGATGGCTACACCTTC	CASSVRDRGWDGYTF